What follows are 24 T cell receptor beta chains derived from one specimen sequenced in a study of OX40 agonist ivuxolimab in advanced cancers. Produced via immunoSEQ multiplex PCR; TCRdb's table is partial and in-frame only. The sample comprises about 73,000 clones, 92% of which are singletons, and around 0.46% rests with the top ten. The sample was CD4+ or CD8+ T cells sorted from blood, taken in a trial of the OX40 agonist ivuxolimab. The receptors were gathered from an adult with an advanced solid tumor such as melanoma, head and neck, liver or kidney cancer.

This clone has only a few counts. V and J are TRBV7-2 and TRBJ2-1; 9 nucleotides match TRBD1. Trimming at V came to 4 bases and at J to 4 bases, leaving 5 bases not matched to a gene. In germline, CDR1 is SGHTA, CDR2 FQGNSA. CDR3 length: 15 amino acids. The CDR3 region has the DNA TGTGCCAGCAGCTCCTGGACAGGGGAATACAATGAGCAGTTCTTC. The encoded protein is CASSSWTGEYNEQFF.

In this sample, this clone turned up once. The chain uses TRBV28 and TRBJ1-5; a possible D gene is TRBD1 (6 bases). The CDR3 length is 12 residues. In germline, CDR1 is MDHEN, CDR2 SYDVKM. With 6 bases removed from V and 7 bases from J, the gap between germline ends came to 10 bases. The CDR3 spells CASRPGDQPQHF. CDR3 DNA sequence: TGTGCCAGCAGACCAGGGGACCAGCCCCAGCATTTT.

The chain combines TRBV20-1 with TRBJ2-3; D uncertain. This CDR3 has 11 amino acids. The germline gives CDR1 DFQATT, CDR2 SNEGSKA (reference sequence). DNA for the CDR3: TGCAGCACTTCGAGCACAGATACGCAGTATTTT. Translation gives CSTSSTDTQYF.

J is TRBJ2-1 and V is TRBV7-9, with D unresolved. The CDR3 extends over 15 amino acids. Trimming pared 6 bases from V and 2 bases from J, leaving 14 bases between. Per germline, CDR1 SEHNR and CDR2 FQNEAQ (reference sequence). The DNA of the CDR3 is TGTGCCAGCAGTTTTCAGGACCTCACCTACAATGAGCAGTTCTTC. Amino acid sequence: CASSFQDLTYNEQFF.

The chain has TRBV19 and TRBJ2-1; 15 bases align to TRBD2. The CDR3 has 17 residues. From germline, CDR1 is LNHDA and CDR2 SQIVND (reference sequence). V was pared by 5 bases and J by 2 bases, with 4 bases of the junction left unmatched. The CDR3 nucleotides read TGTGCCAGTAGTCCGCGGACTAGCGGGAGGGCCTACAATGAGCAGTTCTTC. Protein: CASSPRTSGRAYNEQFF.

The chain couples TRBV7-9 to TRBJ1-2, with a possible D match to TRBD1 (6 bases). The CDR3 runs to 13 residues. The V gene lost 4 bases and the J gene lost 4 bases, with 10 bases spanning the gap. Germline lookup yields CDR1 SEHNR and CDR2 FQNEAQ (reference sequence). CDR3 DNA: TGTGCCAGCAGCTCACAGGGATCCTATGGCTACACCTTC. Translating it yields CASSSQGSYGYTF.

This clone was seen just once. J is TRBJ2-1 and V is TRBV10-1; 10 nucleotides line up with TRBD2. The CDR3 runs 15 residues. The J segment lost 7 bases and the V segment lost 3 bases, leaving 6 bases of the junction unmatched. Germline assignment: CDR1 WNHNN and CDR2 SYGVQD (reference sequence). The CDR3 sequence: CASSDLGSGRNEQFF. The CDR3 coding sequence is TGCGCCAGCAGTGATTTGGGTAGCGGGAGGAATGAGCAGTTCTTC.

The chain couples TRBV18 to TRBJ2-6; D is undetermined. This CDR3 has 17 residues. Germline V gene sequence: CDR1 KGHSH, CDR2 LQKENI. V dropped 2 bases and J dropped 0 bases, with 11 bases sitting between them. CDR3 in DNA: TGTGCCAGCTCACCAGTTGGGGAAACCTCTGGGGCCAACGTCCTGACTTTC. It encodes CASSPVGETSGANVLTF.

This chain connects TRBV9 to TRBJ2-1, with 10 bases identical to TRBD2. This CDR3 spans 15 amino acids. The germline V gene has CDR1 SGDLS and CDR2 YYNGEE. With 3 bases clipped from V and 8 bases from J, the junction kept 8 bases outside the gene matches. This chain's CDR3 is CASSALAGATDEQFF. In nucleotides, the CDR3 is TGTGCCAGCAGCGCCCTAGCGGGAGCGACCGATGAGCAGTTCTTC.

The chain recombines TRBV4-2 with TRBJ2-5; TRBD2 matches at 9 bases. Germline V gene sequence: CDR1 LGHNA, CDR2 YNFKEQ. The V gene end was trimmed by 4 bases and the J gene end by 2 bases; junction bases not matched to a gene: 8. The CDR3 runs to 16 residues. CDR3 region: CASSRHLAGSQETQYF. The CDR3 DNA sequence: TGTGCCAGCAGCCGGCACCTAGCGGGAAGTCAAGAGACCCAGTACTTC.

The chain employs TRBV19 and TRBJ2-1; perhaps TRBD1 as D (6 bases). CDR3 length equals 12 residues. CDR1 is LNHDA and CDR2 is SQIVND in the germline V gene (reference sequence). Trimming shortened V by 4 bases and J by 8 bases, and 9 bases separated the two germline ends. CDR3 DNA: TGTGCCAGTAGTAAACAGGGAGATGAGCAGTTCTTC. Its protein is CASSKQGDEQFF.

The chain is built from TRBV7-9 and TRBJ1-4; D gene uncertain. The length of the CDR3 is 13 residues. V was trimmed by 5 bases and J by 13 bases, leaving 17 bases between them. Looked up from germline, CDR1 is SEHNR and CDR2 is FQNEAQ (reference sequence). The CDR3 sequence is CASSPRSNLGLFF. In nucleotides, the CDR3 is TGTGCCAGCAGCCCCCGTTCAAACTTAGGACTGTTTTTT.

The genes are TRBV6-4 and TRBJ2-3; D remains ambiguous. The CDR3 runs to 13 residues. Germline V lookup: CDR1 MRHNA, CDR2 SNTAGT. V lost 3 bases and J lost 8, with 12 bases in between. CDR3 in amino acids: CASSESPGATQYF. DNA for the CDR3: TGTGCCAGCAGTGAGTCTCCCGGTGCTACGCAGTATTTT.

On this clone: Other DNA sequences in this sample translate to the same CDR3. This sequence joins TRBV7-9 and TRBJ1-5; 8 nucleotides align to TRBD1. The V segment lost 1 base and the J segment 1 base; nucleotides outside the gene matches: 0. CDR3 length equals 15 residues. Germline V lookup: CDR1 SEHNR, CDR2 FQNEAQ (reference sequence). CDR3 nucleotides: TGTGCCAGCAGCTTAGGGACAGGGAGCAATCAGCCCCAGCATTTT. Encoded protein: CASSLGTGSNQPQHF.

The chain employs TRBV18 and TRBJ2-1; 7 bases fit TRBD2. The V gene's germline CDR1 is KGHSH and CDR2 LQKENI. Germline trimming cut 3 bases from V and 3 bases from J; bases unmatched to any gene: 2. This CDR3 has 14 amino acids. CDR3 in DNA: TGTGCCAGCTCACCTGAGCGGGGCTACAATGAGCAGTTCTTC. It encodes CASSPERGYNEQFF.

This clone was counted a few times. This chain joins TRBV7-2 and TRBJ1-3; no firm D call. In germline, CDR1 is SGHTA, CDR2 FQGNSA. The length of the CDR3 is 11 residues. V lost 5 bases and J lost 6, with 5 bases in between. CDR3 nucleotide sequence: TGTGCCAGCAGCACCATAAACACCATATATTTT. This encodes CASSTINTIYF.

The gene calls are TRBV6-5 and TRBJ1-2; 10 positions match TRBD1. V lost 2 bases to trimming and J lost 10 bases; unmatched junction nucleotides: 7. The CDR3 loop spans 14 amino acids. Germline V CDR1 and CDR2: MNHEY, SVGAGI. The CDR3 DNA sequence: TGTGCCAGCAGTTACGGCGGGACAGGGGTCTCCTACACCTTC. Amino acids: CASSYGGTGVSYTF.

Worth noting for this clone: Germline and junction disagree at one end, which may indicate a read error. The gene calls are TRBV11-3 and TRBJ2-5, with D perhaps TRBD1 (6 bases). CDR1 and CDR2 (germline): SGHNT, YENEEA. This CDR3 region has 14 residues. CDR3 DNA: TGTGCCAGCAGCTTAGATCCCCTTGGCAGGGGCAAGGACTTC. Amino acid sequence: CASSLDPLGRGKDF.

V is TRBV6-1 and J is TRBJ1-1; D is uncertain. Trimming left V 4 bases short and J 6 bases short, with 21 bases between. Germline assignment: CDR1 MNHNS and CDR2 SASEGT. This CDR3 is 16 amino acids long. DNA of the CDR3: TGTGCCAGCAGTGGAAATGGAGGGATGGGCCTTGCTGAAGCTTTCTTT. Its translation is CASSGNGGMGLAEAFF.

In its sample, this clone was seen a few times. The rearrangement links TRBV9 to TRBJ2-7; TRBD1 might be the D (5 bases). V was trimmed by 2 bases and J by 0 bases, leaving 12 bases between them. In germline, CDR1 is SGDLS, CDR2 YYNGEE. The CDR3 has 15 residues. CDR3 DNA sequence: TGTGCCAGCAGCGTCTTAGACAGTACCTCCTACGAGCAGTACTTC. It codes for CASSVLDSTSYEQYF.

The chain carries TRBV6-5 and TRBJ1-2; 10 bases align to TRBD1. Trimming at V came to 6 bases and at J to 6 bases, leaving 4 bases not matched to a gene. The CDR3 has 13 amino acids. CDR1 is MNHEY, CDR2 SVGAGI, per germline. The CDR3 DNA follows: TGTGCCAGCAGAACCGGGACAGGGGATGGCTACACCTTC. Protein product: CASRTGTGDGYTF.

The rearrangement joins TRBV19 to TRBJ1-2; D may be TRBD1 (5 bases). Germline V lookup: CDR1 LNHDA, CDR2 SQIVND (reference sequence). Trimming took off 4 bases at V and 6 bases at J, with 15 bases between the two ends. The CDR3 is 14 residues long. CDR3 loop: CASSTPGIPNGYTF. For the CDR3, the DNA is TGTGCCAGTAGTACCCCAGGGATACCTAATGGCTACACCTTC.

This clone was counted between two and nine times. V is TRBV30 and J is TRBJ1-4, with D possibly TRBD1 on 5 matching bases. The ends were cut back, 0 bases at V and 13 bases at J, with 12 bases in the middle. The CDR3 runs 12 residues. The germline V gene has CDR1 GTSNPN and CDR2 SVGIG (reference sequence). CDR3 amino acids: CAWSVGEARLFF. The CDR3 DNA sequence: TGTGCCTGGAGTGTGGGGGAGGCCCGACTGTTTTTT.

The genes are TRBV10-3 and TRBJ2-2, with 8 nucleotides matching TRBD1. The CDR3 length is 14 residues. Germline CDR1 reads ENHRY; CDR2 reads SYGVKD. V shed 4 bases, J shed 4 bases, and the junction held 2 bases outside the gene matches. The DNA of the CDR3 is TGTGCCATCAGTGGGACAGGGTTCACCGGGGAGCTGTTTTTT. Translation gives CAISGTGFTGELFF.